The T cell receptor beta chain under discussion was sequenced for a study of blood T cells in healthy people across ages. Whole-study findings and limits: CMV status of donors was not determined, possibly confounding expanded clonotype changes.

This clonotype was observed a handful of times. The antigen is undetermined. Using a J-beta primer mix together with a sample-barcoded 5' primer, a second PCR was run for 7 to 11 cycles. A tag from a template-switch adaptor with 12 random nucleotides marked each cDNA molecule. TCRdb re-called the 5' RACE reads through MiXCR, storing one row per CDR3 protein. The sample holds 1.2 million to 1.5 million distinct CDR3 sequences, 55% to 75% seen once. The clonotype comes from a man between 18 and 29 years old in good health. The sample taken for sequencing was blood.

The CDR3 nucleotides are TGTGCCAGCAGACTGACTAGTTTCACAGATACGCAGTATTTT. Protein product: CASRLTSFTDTQYF. The J gene is TRBJ2-3, the V gene TRBV27, with D perhaps matching TRBD2 (6 bases). CDR1 is MNHEY and CDR2 is SMNVEV in the germline V gene (reference sequence). V was trimmed by 6 bases and J by 2 bases, leaving 12 bases between them. The CDR3 consists of 14 residues.